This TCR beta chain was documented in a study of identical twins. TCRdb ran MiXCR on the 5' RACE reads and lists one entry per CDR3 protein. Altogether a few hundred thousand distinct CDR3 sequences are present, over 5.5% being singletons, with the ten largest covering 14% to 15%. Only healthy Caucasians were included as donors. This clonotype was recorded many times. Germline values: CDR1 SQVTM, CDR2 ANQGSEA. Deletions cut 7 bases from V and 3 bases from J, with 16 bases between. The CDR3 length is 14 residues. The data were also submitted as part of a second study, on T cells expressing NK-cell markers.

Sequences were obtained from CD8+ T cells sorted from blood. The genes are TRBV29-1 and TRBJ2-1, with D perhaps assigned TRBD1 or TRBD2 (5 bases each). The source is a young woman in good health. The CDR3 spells CSALGTEIYNEQFF. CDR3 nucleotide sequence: TGCAGCGCTTTAGGGACGGAGATCTACAATGAGCAGTTCTTC.